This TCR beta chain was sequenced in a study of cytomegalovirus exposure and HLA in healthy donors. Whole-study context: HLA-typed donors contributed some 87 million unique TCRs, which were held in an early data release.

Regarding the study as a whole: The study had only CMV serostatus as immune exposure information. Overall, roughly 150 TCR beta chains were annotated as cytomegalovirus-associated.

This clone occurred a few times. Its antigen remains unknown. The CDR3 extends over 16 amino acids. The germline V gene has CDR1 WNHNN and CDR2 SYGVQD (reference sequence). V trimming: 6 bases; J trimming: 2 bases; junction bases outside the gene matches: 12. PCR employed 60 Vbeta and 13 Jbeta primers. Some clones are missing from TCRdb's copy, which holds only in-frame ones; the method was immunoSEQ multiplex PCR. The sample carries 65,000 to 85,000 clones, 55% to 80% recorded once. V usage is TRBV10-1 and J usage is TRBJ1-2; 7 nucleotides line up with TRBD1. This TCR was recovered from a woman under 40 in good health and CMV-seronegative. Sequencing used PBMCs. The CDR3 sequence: CASRIQGTRPNYGYTF. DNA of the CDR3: TGCGCCAGCAGAATACAGGGGACACGTCCCAACTATGGCTACACCTTC.